This entry lists 10 T cell receptor beta chains sequenced from one sample in a study of memory CD4+ T cells and cytomegalovirus serostatus. TCRdb's table, derived via immunoSEQ multiplex PCR, lists solely in-frame clones and lacks some. The sample records 45,000 to 55,000 clones, just over 75% being singletons. Single viable CD3+CD4+CD8-CD45RO+ cells were sorted as the memory CD4+ T cells. Sequenced sample: memory CD4+ T cells from blood. These receptors originate from an adult in good health and CMV-seronegative.

The genes are TRBV30 and TRBJ1-6; tentative D call: TRBD1 (6 bases). The germline CDR1 and CDR2 sequences are GTSNPN and SVGIG (reference sequence). CDR3 length: 12 residues. V was trimmed by 1 base and J by 9 bases, leaving 7 bases between them. CDR3 DNA sequence: TGTGCCTGGAGTGAAGGGGGTTCACCCCTCCACTTT. It specifies CAWSEGGSPLHF.

V gene TRBV2 combines with J gene TRBJ2-3; D remains unclear. In germline, CDR1 is SNHLY, CDR2 FYNNEI. The CDR3 runs 13 residues. V dropped 6 bases and J dropped 2 bases, with 9 bases sitting between them. The CDR3 loop reads CASSPDDTDTQYF. The CDR3 DNA reads as TGTGCCAGCAGCCCGGACGACACAGATACGCAGTATTTT.

The chain uses TRBV28 and TRBJ2-5, with unresolved D. The V gene's germline CDR1 is MDHEN and CDR2 SYDVKM. The CDR3 is 14 amino acids. Trimming shortened V by 7 bases and J by 5 bases, and 17 bases separated the two germline ends. CDR3 amino acids: CASTGSTRRETQYF. DNA of the CDR3: TGTGCCAGCACCGGCTCCACCCGCCGGGAGACCCAGTACTTC.

The CDR3, as DNA: TGTGCCAGTAGCCCCCGGGGGGTCACTGAAGCTTTCTTT. Its translation is CASSPRGVTEAFF. This rearrangement joins TRBV19 to TRBJ1-1, with D maybe TRBD1 (5 bases). Germline values: CDR1 LNHDA, CDR2 SQIVND (reference sequence). V was clipped by 6 bases and J by 4 bases, with 12 bases between them. The CDR3 contains 13 residues.

DNA for the CDR3: TGTGCCAGCAGCACCCAGACAGGATCGGGGTATGGCTACACCTTC. It specifies CASSTQTGSGYGYTF. V usage is TRBV9 and J usage is TRBJ1-2; D perhaps matches TRBD1 (6 bases). CDR1 and CDR2 (germline): SGDLS, YYNGEE. CDR3 length: 15 amino acids. Deletions cut 4 bases from V and 5 bases from J, with 18 bases between.

There are a few counts of this clone. This chain uses TRBV6-5 with TRBJ1-1; 7 bases line up with TRBD1. Germline-derived CDR1 and CDR2 are MNHEY and SVGAGI. This CDR3 contains 13 residues. After removal of 0 bases from V and 8 bases from J, the junction contained 3 bases not matched to a gene. The chain's CDR3 is CASSYSGGGEAFF. The CDR3 bases are TGTGCCAGCAGTTACTCAGGGGGCGGGGAAGCTTTCTTT.

The genes are TRBV6-6 and TRBJ2-7; no clear D gene. From germline, CDR1 is MNHNY and CDR2 SVGAGI (reference sequence). CDR3 size: 14 residues. V lost 0 bases and J lost 4, with 10 bases in between. The CDR3 DNA reads as TGTGCCAGCAGTTACTCGATGTTGGTATACGAGCAGTACTTC. It is translated as CASSYSMLVYEQYF.

V gene TRBV9 combines with J gene TRBJ2-7, with D maybe TRBD2 (6 bases). The CDR3 contains 15 residues. V gave up 4 bases and J gave up 0 bases, with 14 bases separating them. Germline CDR1 and CDR2: SGDLS and YYNGEE. The chain's CDR3 is CASSKSRLGSYEQYF. In DNA, the CDR3 is TGTGCCAGCAGCAAGAGTAGACTAGGCTCCTACGAGCAGTACTTC.

V gene TRBV7-8 combines with J gene TRBJ2-7, with TRBD1 matching over 9 bases. CDR3 length: 15 amino acids. Germline V CDR1 and CDR2: SGHVS, FQNEAQ. Germline trimming cut 7 bases from V and 3 bases from J; bases unmatched to any gene: 10. This chain's CDR3 is CASTLGTGSYYEQYF. The CDR3 DNA follows: TGTGCCAGCACCCTAGGGACAGGGAGTTACTACGAGCAGTACTTC.

The rearrangement joins TRBV10-1 to TRBJ2-6; D is tentatively TRBD1 or TRBD2 (5 bases each). This CDR3 has 17 amino acids. Per the germline V gene, CDR1 is WNHNN and CDR2 is SYGVQD (reference sequence). V was shortened by 4 bases and J by 0 bases, with 13 bases between the two germline ends. The CDR3: CASSGKGTPSGANVLTF. The CDR3 nucleotides read TGCGCCAGCAGTGGAAAAGGGACCCCCTCTGGGGCCAACGTCCTGACTTTC.